This TCR beta chain came from a study of shared clonotypes between healthy human individuals. Naive CD8 cells were CD45RO-negative, positively selected for CCR7, excluding terminally differentiated effector memory CD45RA+ cells. Using immunoSEQ multiplex PCR, the repertoire was profiled, and TCRdb retains in-frame clones only, with some absent. The sample lists 760,000 or so clones, roughly 96% seen once, with less than 0.25% in the top ten. Trimming pared 5 bases from V and 0 bases from J, leaving 5 bases between. The CDR3 has 13 amino acids. In germline, CDR1 is MDHEN, CDR2 SYDVKM. The clonotype originates from a man aged 25 to 40 in good health. This chain joins TRBV28 and TRBJ1-3, with D unresolved. Sequencing used naive CD8+ T cells sorted from blood. In DNA form, the CDR3 reads TGTGCCAGCAGTACCAGCTCTGGAAACACCATATATTTT. Protein: CASSTSSGNTIYF.